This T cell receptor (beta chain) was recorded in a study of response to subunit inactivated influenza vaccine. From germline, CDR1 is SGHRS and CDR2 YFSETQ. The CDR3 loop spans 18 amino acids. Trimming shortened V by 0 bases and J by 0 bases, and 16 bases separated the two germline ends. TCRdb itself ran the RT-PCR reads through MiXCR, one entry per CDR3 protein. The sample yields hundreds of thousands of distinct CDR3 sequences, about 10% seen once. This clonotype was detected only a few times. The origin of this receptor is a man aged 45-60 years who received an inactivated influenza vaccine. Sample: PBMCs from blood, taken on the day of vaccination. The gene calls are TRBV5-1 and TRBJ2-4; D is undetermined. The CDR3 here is CASSLGPYRTEAKNIQYF. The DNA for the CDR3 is TGCGCCAGCAGCTTGGGGCCTTACAGAACTGAAGCCAAAAACATTCAGTACTTC.